What follows describes a single T cell receptor beta chain. Only in-frame clones appear in the TCRdb table, and some are missing; sequencing was by immunoSEQ multiplex PCR. The repertoire holds some 300,000 clones, with approximately 86% as singletons. This sample is part of a study of blood T cell repertoires in COVID-19. The germline CDR1 and CDR2 sequences are SGHDT and YYEEEE. This CDR3 has 17 residues. The V and J ends lost 0 bases and 1 base, in that order; junction bases with no gene match: 5. Material for sequencing was peripheral blood. The gene calls are TRBV5-6 and TRBJ2-2; TRBD2 matches 8 bases. This TCR was sampled from a woman in her seventies with COVID-19, enrolled during active disease. The CDR3 protein is CASSLVPSGLNTGELFF. CDR3 nucleotides: TGTGCCAGCAGCTTGGTACCTAGCGGGTTGAACACCGGGGAGCTGTTTTTT.